One and the same sample provided the 26 T cell receptor beta chains below, sequenced in a study of PD-1 blockade in mismatch repair-deficient tumors (dated by TCRdb to about 2017). To prepare the library, the immunoSEQ multiplex PCR assay was applied. The immuneACCESS repertoire file appears here via TCRdb, limited to in-frame rearrangements. These files lack a portion of the clones; in checked studies, under half of the deficit traces to unresolved V genes, and the cause of the others is not known. For this sample the table gives around 120,000 clones, of which about 88% were detected only once. The top ten constitute 13% of the sample. The material sequenced was peripheral blood, taken 44 weeks after starting pembrolizumab. Receptors originate from an adult with mismatch repair-deficient cancer.

The rearrangement uses TRBV4-3 and TRBJ2-2; D might be TRBD1 (7 bases). The CDR3 consists of 15 residues. Germline CDR1 LGHNA, CDR2 YSLEER. The V gene lost 0 bases and the J gene lost 7 bases, with 12 bases spanning the gap. The CDR3 DNA follows: TGCGCCAGCAGCCAAGAGAGGGGGCGGGGCGGGGAGCTGTTTTTT. Translation gives CASSQERGRGGELFF.

The genes are TRBV7-3 and TRBJ2-6, with 7 nucleotides matching TRBD1. The CDR3 runs to 18 residues. The V gene end was trimmed by 2 bases and the J gene end by 2 bases; junction bases not matched to a gene: 9. The germline gives CDR1 SGHTA, CDR2 FQGTGA. The CDR3 coding sequence is TGTGCCAGCAGCTTAGACCCCCCGGGGACAGCTGGGGCCAACGTCCTGACTTTC. Translated, it gives CASSLDPPGTAGANVLTF.

This clone was observed a few times. The CDR3 sequence is CASSQVWGEKLFF. Written as DNA, the CDR3 is TGCGCCAGCAGCCAAGTGTGGGGGGAAAAACTGTTTTTT. The chain joins TRBV4-1 to TRBJ1-4; tentative D call: TRBD1 (5 bases). This CDR3 has 13 amino acids. Trimming cost V 1 base and J 8 bases, with 8 bases left between them. Germline V lookup: CDR1 MGHRA, CDR2 YSYEKL.

V and J are TRBV7-9 and TRBJ1-1; the D is unclear. The ends were cut back, 1 base at V and 3 bases at J, with 9 bases in the middle. CDR3 size: 14 residues. CDR1 is SEHNR and CDR2 is FQNEAQ in the germline V gene (reference sequence). CDR3: CASSLGMVDTEAFF. CDR3 in DNA: TGTGCCAGCAGCTTAGGAATGGTCGACACTGAAGCTTTCTTT. The full variable domain, its missing parts supplied by reference TRBV7-9 and TRBJ1-1, is DTGVSQNPRHKITKRGQNVTFRCDPISEHNRLYWYRQTLGQGPEFLTYFQNEAQLEKSRLLSDRFSAERPKGSFSTLEIQRTEQGDSAMYLCASSLGMVDTEAFFGQGTRLTVV.

This clone was recorded only once. This chain uses TRBV11-2 with TRBJ2-2; D may be TRBD2 (6 bases). CDR1 SGHAT and CDR2 FQNNGV come from the germline V gene. Trimming took 5 bases from V and 5 from J, leaving 9 bases between them. CDR3 size: 13 residues. CDR3 DNA sequence: TGTGCCAGCAGCCTGCGGGGAACCGGGGAGCTGTTTTTT. Its translation: CASSLRGTGELFF.

This chain connects TRBV4-1 to TRBJ2-7, with 7 bases matching TRBD2. Germline V gives CDR1 MGHRA, CDR2 YSYEKL. The CDR3 length is 14 residues. The trim removed 3 bases at V and 1 base at J, leaving 3 bases unmatched. Written as DNA, the CDR3 is TGCGCCAGCAGCCAGGGGACTATGTCCTACGAGCAGTACTTC. This codes for CASSQGTMSYEQYF.

The CDR3 DNA follows: TGTGCCAGCAGCTTGGAGGGACAGACCCGCCGGGAGCAGTACTTC. Its translation is CASSLEGQTRREQYF. This chain connects TRBV5-5 to TRBJ2-7; 7 bases are a match to TRBD1. Germline trimming cut 0 bases from V and 7 bases from J; bases unmatched to any gene: 10. Germline loops: CDR1 SGHKS, CDR2 YYEKEE (reference sequence). The CDR3 runs to 15 residues.

This rearrangement joins TRBV5-5 to TRBJ2-5, with TRBD1 matching 10 bases. CDR3 length: 14 residues. J gave up 5 bases and V 4 bases, and 5 bases lay outside the gene matches. The germline V gene encodes CDR1 SGHKS and CDR2 YYEKEE (reference sequence). DNA of the CDR3: TGTGCCAGCAGCCAAGGGACAGGGGCGGAGACCCAGTACTTC. Amino acid sequence: CASSQGTGAETQYF.

V is TRBV19 and J is TRBJ2-1; 7 bases line up with TRBD1. CDR1 LNHDA and CDR2 SQIVND come from the germline V gene (reference sequence). This CDR3 has 15 residues. Losses at the gene ends were 1 base for V and 3 bases for J; bases not matched to a gene: 3. CDR3 loop: CASSIVPGGYNEQFF. The CDR3 DNA reads as TGTGCCAGTAGTATAGTACCAGGGGGCTACAATGAGCAGTTCTTC.

The chain employs TRBV6-5 and TRBJ2-1, with 10 bases matching TRBD2. The germline gives CDR1 MNHEY, CDR2 SVGAGI. The CDR3 contains 14 residues. Trimming cost V 5 bases and J 7 bases; bases outside gene matches: 5. CDR3 in amino acids: CASSQNSGRNEQFF. The DNA of the CDR3 is TGTGCCAGCAGTCAAAATAGCGGGAGGAATGAGCAGTTCTTC.

This clone was counted only a few times. The chain links TRBV4-1 to TRBJ1-2; D is possibly TRBD1 (6 bases). V was clipped by 3 bases and J by 4 bases, with 15 bases between them. CDR3 length: 15 residues. CDR1 and CDR2 (germline): MGHRA, YSYEKL. The chain's CDR3 is CASSQATGKGYGYTF. In DNA, the CDR3 is TGCGCCAGCAGCCAGGCTACAGGGAAGGGCTATGGCTACACCTTC.

This sequence joins TRBV27 and TRBJ2-3, with D unresolved. The CDR3 has 15 amino acids. V lost 1 base to trimming and J lost 6 bases, with 14 bases between them. Per the germline V gene, CDR1 is MNHEY and CDR2 is SMNVEV (reference sequence). The CDR3 here is CASSLLGQGGDTQYF. CDR3 nucleotide sequence: TGTGCCAGCAGTTTATTGGGTCAAGGTGGGGATACGCAGTATTTT.

This clone occurred a few times. This sample includes further DNA sequences coding for the same CDR3. The rearrangement joins TRBV30 to TRBJ2-7, with D hard to call. The CDR3 is 11 residues long. V was clipped by 3 bases and J by 3 bases, with 6 bases between them. Per germline, CDR1 GTSNPN and CDR2 SVGIG (reference sequence). CDR3 amino acids: CAWSANYEQYF. In DNA form, the CDR3 reads TGTGCCTGGAGCGCAAACTACGAGCAGTACTTC.

This sequence joins TRBV11-2 and TRBJ2-7; 9 bases are a match to TRBD1. V shed 2 bases and J 3 bases; nucleotides not matched to a gene: 14. The CDR3 has 18 residues. Germline V gene lookup returns CDR1 SGHAT and CDR2 FQNNGV. CDR3 nucleotides: TGTGCCAGCAGCTTAACAGGGGGCAAATTCGACCGAAACTACGAGCAGTACTTC. Translation: CASSLTGGKFDRNYEQYF. Full variable domain (outside the CDR3, taken from reference TRBV11-2 and TRBJ2-7): EAGVAQSPRYKIIEKRQSVAFWCNPISGHATLYWYQQILGQGPKLLIQFQNNGVVDDSQLPKDRFSAERLKGVDSTLKIQPAKLEDSAVYLCASSLTGGKFDRNYEQYFGPGTRLTVT.

The chain carries TRBV6-5 and TRBJ1-1, with D hard to call. The germline V and J ends were trimmed by 7 bases and 1 base, with 16 bases remaining between them. Looked up from germline, CDR1 is MNHEY and CDR2 is SVGAGI. CDR3 size: 15 residues. CDR3: CASIFSAQGNTEAFF. DNA of the CDR3: TGTGCCAGCATTTTTTCGGCACAAGGGAACACTGAAGCTTTCTTT.

The rearrangement links TRBV11-2 to TRBJ2-7, with 8 positions matching TRBD2. CDR3 length equals 15 residues. After removal of 5 bases from V and 1 base from J, the junction contained 7 bases not matched to a gene. CDR1 and CDR2 from the germline V gene are SGHAT and FQNNGV. CDR3 coding DNA: TGTGCCAGCAGCGATAGCGGGGCAGGGTCCTACGAGCAGTACTTC. As protein: CASSDSGAGSYEQYF.

The rearrangement joins TRBV7-9 to TRBJ2-5; 9 bases map to TRBD2. J lost 5 bases, V lost 6 bases, and 4 bases had no gene match. The CDR3 sequence is 13 residues long. The germline CDR1 and CDR2 sequences are SEHNR and FQNEAQ (reference sequence). CDR3 protein: CASRVAGVETQYF. CDR3 coding DNA: TGTGCCAGCAGGGTAGCGGGAGTTGAGACCCAGTACTTC.

V and J are TRBV5-1 and TRBJ2-7; 7 bases map to TRBD2. The CDR3 spans 16 residues. Germline V CDR1 and CDR2: SGHRS, YFSETQ. Germline trimming cut 0 bases from V and 0 bases from J; bases unmatched to any gene: 6. CDR3: CASSLAGRTSSYEQYF. The CDR3 bases are TGCGCCAGCAGCTTGGCCGGGCGGACTAGCTCCTACGAGCAGTACTTC.

A single count supports this clone. This rearrangement joins TRBV7-8 to TRBJ2-3; TRBD1 agrees at 10 bases. Looked up from germline, CDR1 is SGHVS and CDR2 is FQNEAQ. The junction had 4 bases not matched to a gene; V was cut back by 2 bases and J by 2 bases. This CDR3 region has 16 residues. The CDR3, as DNA: TGTGCCAGCAGCTTACCCCGACAGGGGGCCACAGATACGCAGTATTTT. Its translation is CASSLPRQGATDTQYF.

The V call is TRBV18, the J call TRBJ2-7; a weak D match, TRBD2 (5 bases). This CDR3 is built from 13 residues. V gave up 4 bases and J gave up 3 bases, with 10 bases separating them. Germline values: CDR1 KGHSH, CDR2 LQKENI. DNA for the CDR3: TGTGCCAGCTCACTCGGGGAGAACTACGAGCAGTACTTC. Protein sequence: CASSLGENYEQYF.

The chain uses TRBV11-3 and TRBJ2-7; D is uncertain. Germline values: CDR1 SGHNT, CDR2 YENEEA. The CDR3 is 12 residues long. V was clipped by 4 bases and J by 7 bases, with 11 bases between them. The CDR3 DNA reads as TGTGCCAGCAGCTATAAGGGATGGGAGCAGTACTTC. Its protein product is CASSYKGWEQYF.

The chain joins TRBV4-3 to TRBJ2-5, with 9 bases lining up with TRBD2. The CDR3 is 16 residues long. Germline V CDR1 and CDR2: LGHNA, YSLEER. V was pared by 1 base and J by 5 bases, with 8 bases of the junction left unmatched. The CDR3 sequence: CASSQAGTSSFETQYF. The CDR3 coding sequence is TGCGCCAGCAGCCAAGCCGGGACTAGCTCATTCGAGACCCAGTACTTC.

This sequence joins TRBV25-1 and TRBJ2-5; D tentatively reads TRBD1 or TRBD2 (5 bases each). Germline V CDR1 and CDR2: MGHDK, SYGVNS. V shed 3 bases and J shed 4 bases, with 15 bases lying between them. The CDR3 has 15 amino acids. The CDR3 sequence is CASSDQFGGLETQYF. Here the CDR3 DNA reads TGTGCCAGCAGTGATCAGTTTGGGGGTTTAGAGACCCAGTACTTC.

The chain has TRBV6-6 and TRBJ1-2; tentatively, D is TRBD1 (5 bases). Per germline, CDR1 MNHNY and CDR2 SVGAGI (reference sequence). The CDR3 spans 13 residues. Trimming stripped 4 bases from V and 4 bases from J, with 10 bases between. CDR3 amino acids: CASSSGTVYGYTF. CDR3 DNA: TGTGCCAGCAGTTCCGGGACCGTCTATGGCTACACCTTC.

The rearrangement joins TRBV11-2 to TRBJ1-2; TRBD1 matches 8 bases. Per the germline V gene, CDR1 is SGHAT and CDR2 is FQNNGV. The CDR3 covers 14 residues. Trimming at V came to 2 bases and at J to 8 bases, leaving 7 bases not matched to a gene. The CDR3 bases are TGTGCCAGCAGCTTATGGACAGGGAGTGGAGGCTACACCTTC. Translating it yields CASSLWTGSGGYTF.

V gene TRBV18 combines with J gene TRBJ1-2; D perhaps matches TRBD1 (6 bases). This CDR3 contains 15 residues. Trimming stripped 3 bases from V and 4 bases from J, with 15 bases between. Germline CDR1 KGHSH, CDR2 LQKENI. DNA for the CDR3: TGTGCCAGCTCACCCAGGGGCGCCATCCCCTATGGCTACACCTTC. Its protein is CASSPRGAIPYGYTF.